This T cell receptor (beta chain) appears in the sequencing data of a study of cytomegalovirus exposure and HLA in healthy donors. General study points: An assumption of roughly uniform sequencing depth across donors underlay the presence/absence analyses.

Turning to this clone: What it binds is not known.

The PCR made use of 60 Vbeta and 13 Jbeta primers. The assay was immunoSEQ multiplex PCR, and TCRdb's table has in-frame clones only and misses some. The table includes under 150,000 clones, about two thirds detected once. The V gene lost 0 bases and the J gene lost 6 bases, with 12 bases spanning the gap. The germline CDR1 and CDR2 sequences are LNHNV and YYDKDF (reference sequence). The CDR3 runs 15 residues. This clonotype originated in a human donor in good health. Specimen: PBMCs. The V call is TRBV15, the J call TRBJ1-5; D may be TRBD1 (5 bases). The CDR3 region has the DNA TGTGCCACCAGCAGAGAAGAAACGGGGGGTCAGCCCCAGCATTTT. It codes for CATSREETGGQPQHF. The variable domain in full, with the rest retrieved from reference TRBV15 and TRBJ1-5, is DAMVIQNPRYQVTQFGKPVTLSCSQTLNHNVMYWYQQKSSQAPKLLFHYYDKDFNNEADTPDNFQSRRPNTSFCFLDIRSPGLGDTAMYLCATSREETGGQPQHFGDGTRLSIL.